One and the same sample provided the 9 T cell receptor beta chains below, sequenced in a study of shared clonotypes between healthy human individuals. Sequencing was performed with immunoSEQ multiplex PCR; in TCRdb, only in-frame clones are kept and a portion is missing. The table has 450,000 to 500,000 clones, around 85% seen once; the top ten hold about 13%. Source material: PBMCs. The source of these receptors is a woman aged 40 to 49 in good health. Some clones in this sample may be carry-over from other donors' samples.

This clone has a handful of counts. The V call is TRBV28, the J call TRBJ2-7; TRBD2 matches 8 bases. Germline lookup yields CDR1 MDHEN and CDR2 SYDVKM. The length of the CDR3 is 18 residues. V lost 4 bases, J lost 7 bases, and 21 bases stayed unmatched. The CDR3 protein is CASSSTPGTSSRAGEQYF. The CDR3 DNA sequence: TGTGCCAGCAGTTCCACCCCCGGGACTAGTAGCCGAGCGGGGGAGCAGTACTTC.

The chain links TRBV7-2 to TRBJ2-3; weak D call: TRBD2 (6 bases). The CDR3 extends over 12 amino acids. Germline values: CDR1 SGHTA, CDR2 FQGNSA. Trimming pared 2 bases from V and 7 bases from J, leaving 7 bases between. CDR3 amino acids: CASSLLAYTQYF. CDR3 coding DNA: TGTGCCAGCAGCTTACTAGCGTATACGCAGTATTTT.

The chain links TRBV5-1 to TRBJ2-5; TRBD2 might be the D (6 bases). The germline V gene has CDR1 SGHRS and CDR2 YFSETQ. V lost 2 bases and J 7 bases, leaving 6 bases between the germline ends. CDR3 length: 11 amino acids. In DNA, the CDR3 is TGCGCCAGCAGCTTCGGGGGGACCCAGTACTTC. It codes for CASSFGGTQYF.

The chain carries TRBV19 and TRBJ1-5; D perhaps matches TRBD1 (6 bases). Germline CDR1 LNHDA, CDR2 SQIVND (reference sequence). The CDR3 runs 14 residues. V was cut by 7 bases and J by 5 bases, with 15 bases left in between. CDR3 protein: CASMSTGIHQPQHF. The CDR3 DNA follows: TGTGCCAGTATGTCAACAGGGATCCATCAGCCCCAGCATTTT.

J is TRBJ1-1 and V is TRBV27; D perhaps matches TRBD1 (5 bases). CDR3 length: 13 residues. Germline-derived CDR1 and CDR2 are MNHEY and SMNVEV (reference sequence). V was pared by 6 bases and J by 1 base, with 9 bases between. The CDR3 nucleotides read TGTGCCAGCAGCTGGGGGGGGAACACTGAAGCTTTCTTT. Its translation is CASSWGGNTEAFF.

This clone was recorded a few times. CDR3 nucleotide sequence: TGTGCCAGTAGTAGCGGCCCTTATACCGGGGAGCTGTTTTTT. It is translated as CASSSGPYTGELFF. The V gene is TRBV19, the J gene TRBJ2-2; no reliable D call. Per the germline V gene, CDR1 is LNHDA and CDR2 is SQIVND (reference sequence). V lost 4 bases and J 5 bases, leaving 11 bases between the germline ends. The CDR3 sequence is 14 residues long.

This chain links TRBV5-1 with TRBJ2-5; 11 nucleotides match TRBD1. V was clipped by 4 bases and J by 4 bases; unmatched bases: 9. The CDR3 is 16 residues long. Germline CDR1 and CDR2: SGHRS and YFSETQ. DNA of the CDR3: TGCGCCAGCAGCCCAACCCCGGGACAGGGGGGAGAGACCCAGTACTTC. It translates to CASSPTPGQGGETQYF.

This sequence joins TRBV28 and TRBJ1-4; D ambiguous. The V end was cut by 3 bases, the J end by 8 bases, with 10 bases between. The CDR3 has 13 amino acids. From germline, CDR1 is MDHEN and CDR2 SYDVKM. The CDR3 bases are TGTGCCAGCAGTTTCCCCGAGGGCGAAAAACTGTTTTTT. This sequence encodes CASSFPEGEKLFF.

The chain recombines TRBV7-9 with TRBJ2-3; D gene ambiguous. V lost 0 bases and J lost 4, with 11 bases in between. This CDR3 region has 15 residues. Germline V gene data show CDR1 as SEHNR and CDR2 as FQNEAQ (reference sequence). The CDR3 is CASSLAELKSDTQYF. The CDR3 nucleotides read TGTGCCAGCAGCTTAGCGGAGCTCAAATCAGATACGCAGTATTTT.